The sequence of this T cell receptor (beta chain) was determined in a study of blood T cell repertoires in COVID-19. Study overall: Nucleic acid was either cDNA or gDNA, and it came from T cells, B-cell-depleted T cells, or PBMCs.

Generated by immunoSEQ multiplex PCR, the TCRdb table keeps only in-frame clones and is missing some. This sample carries hundreds of thousands of clones, 84% of them seen once, and the ten largest clones take roughly 6.2%. CDR3 length: 14 amino acids. V was pared by 6 bases and J by 5 bases, with 6 bases of the junction left unmatched. CDR1 and CDR2 from the germline V gene are MNHEY and SVGAGI. The J gene is TRBJ2-1, the V gene TRBV6-5, with 8 bases that match TRBD1. Material: PBMCs or T cells enriched from blood (not recorded which). The sequence was collected from a woman aged 35 to 49 who had recovered from COVID-19. As DNA, the CDR3 is TGTGCCAGCAGCCGGGGACAGGCGAACAATGAGCAGTTCTTC. This encodes CASSRGQANNEQFF.